A selection of T cell receptor beta chains follows, all from one sample in a study of tumor-infiltrating lymphocytes in localized non-small cell lung cancer. This table comes from immunoSEQ multiplex PCR, and its TCRdb copy is limited to in-frame clones, with some not included. This table holds approximately 7,200 clones, more than 70% found once. The sequenced sample consisted of lung tumor tissue. The receptor set was obtained from a human donor with non-small cell lung cancer. The CDR3 runs from the conserved cysteine through the conserved F or W. The D gene is left open where the match is weak. Only some rows state a clone size, as once, few, many or a class for expanded clones.

clone_size,j_call,v_call,d_call,cdr3_aa,cdr3_nt
-,TRBJ2-5,TRBV11-2,-,CASSSTGETQYF,TGTGCCAGCAGCTCCACCGGGGAGACCCAGTACTTC
-,TRBJ1-4,TRBV27,TRBD1,CASSFRGQGASEKLFF,TGTGCCAGCAGTTTTAGGGGACAGGGGGCGAGTGAAAAACTGTTTTTT
-,TRBJ2-7,TRBV6-1,TRBD1,CASTTFGQGYEQYF,TGTGCCAGCACTACGTTTGGACAGGGGTACGAGCAGTACTTC
-,TRBJ2-5,TRBV13,TRBD2,CASSPRLAGGQETQYF,TGTGCCAGCAGCCCCCGACTAGCGGGGGGCCAAGAGACCCAGTACTTC
-,TRBJ2-7,TRBV30,-,CAWSVARLYEQYF,TGTGCCTGGAGTGTGGCCCGACTCTACGAGCAGTACTTC
few,TRBJ1-2,TRBV7-2,-,CASSFLSQFNYGYTF,TGTGCCAGCAGCTTTTTATCCCAGTTTAACTATGGCTACACCTTC
-,TRBJ1-3,TRBV7-8,-,CASSLQGRVSGNTIYF,TGTGCCAGCAGCTTACAGGGAAGGGTTTCTGGAAACACCATATATTTT
few,TRBJ2-7,TRBV7-2,-,CASSLVYEQYF,TGTGCCAGCAGCTTAGTTTACGAGCAGTACTTC
few,TRBJ1-2,TRBV30,-,CAWSVQVANYGYTF,TGTGCCTGGAGTGTACAGGTAGCTAACTATGGCTACACCTTC
-,TRBJ1-1,TRBV2,TRBD1,CASTGQGRSGTEAFF,TGTGCCAGTACGGGACAGGGTAGGTCAGGCACTGAAGCTTTCTTT
-,TRBJ2-1,TRBV10-2,TRBD2,CASSYGLVGEQFF,TGCGCCAGCAGTTACGGACTAGTAGGTGAGCAGTTCTTC
once,TRBJ2-7,TRBV7-2,-,CASSLTPPSYEQYF,TGTGCCAGCAGCTTAACCCCCCCTTCCTACGAGCAGTACTTC
large,TRBJ1-1,TRBV19,-,CASSIASGMGTEAFF,TGTGCCAGTAGTATAGCGTCGGGAATGGGCACTGAAGCTTTCTTT
-,TRBJ2-7,TRBV4-3,TRBD1,CASSLLGDRGRGEQYF,TGCGCCAGCAGCCTTCTAGGGGACAGGGGACGCGGCGAGCAGTACTTC
once,TRBJ2-1,TRBV27,TRBD2,CASSFITSGGAGNEQFF,TGTGCCAGCAGTTTCATAACTAGCGGGGGGGCAGGCAATGAGCAGTTCTTC
-,TRBJ1-2,TRBV6-5,TRBD1,CASSVQGGRGGYTF,TGTGCCAGCAGTGTTCAGGGGGGGCGAGGGGGCTACACCTTC
-,TRBJ2-5,TRBV7-9,TRBD1,CASSPGRDRTETQYF,TGTGCCAGCAGCCCCGGCCGGGACAGGACAGAGACCCAGTACTTC
-,TRBJ2-7,TRBV19,-,CASSRTPDDEQYF,TGTGCCAGTAGCCGGACCCCAGACGACGAGCAGTACTTC
-,TRBJ2-3,TRBV5-6,-,CASSFPQGLEYF,TGTGCCAGCAGCTTCCCACAGGGTTTGGAGTATTTT
-,TRBJ1-2,TRBV5-6,-,CASSFGVGGRRGYTF,TGTGCCAGCAGCTTTGGAGTCGGGGGGCGGAGGGGCTACACCTTC
-,TRBJ1-2,TRBV18,-,CASSPSGAGKDYGYTF,TGTGCCAGCTCACCATCCGGGGCAGGGAAGGACTATGGCTACACCTTC
-,TRBJ2-3,TRBV5-1,-,CASSDVGTSTDTQYF,TGCGCCAGCAGCGATGTTGGAACCAGCACAGATACGCAGTATTTT
-,TRBJ2-2,TRBV11-2,TRBD1,CASSIRDSANTGELFF,TGTGCCAGCAGCATCCGGGACAGCGCGAACACCGGGGAGCTGTTTTTT
-,TRBJ1-1,TRBV30,-,CAWSVRGTEAFF,TGTGCCTGGAGTGTAAGGGGCACTGAAGCTTTCTTT
few,TRBJ2-5,TRBV10-3,-,CAIRDPGHEETQYF,TGTGCCATCAGAGACCCAGGACACGAAGAGACCCAGTACTTC
-,TRBJ2-7,TRBV2,TRBD1,CAIFDRGQREQYF,TGTGCCATTTTTGACAGGGGCCAGAGGGAGCAGTACTTC
-,TRBJ1-3,TRBV27,-,CASSRHARSGNTIYF,TGTGCCAGCAGCCGACACGCCAGGTCTGGAAACACCATATATTTT
once,TRBJ2-7,TRBV6-1,TRBD1,CASSESGQGRRKYF,TGTGCCAGCAGTGAATCGGGACAGGGCCGAAGAAAGTACTTC
-,TRBJ2-7,TRBV20-1,-,CSAFSKDEQYF,TGCAGTGCCTTTAGTAAGGACGAGCAGTACTTC
-,TRBJ2-7,TRBV6-6,TRBD2,CASSYGGGRYEQYF,TGTGCCAGCAGTTACGGCGGGGGGAGGTACGAGCAGTACTTC
-,TRBJ1-1,TRBV19,TRBD1,CASSRTGDYTEAFF,TGTGCCAGTAGTAGGACAGGTGACTACACTGAAGCTTTCTTT
-,TRBJ2-3,TRBV7-9,-,CASSKLEPLTDTQYF,TGTGCCAGCAGCAAACTAGAGCCACTAACAGATACGCAGTATTTT
-,TRBJ2-7,TRBV5-1,TRBD1,CASSPGQANYEQYF,TGCGCCAGCAGCCCGGGACAGGCTAACTACGAGCAGTACTTC
-,TRBJ2-1,TRBV15,-,CATSAGGGLTNEQFF,TGTGCCACCTCTGCCGGAGGCGGACTAACCAATGAGCAGTTCTTC
-,TRBJ1-5,TRBV2,-,CASSWTKGNQPQHF,TGTGCCAGCAGTTGGACAAAAGGCAATCAGCCCCAGCATTTT
-,TRBJ1-5,TRBV7-2,-,CASSSTAWQPQHF,TGTGCCAGCAGCTCTACGGCCTGGCAGCCCCAGCATTTT
-,TRBJ1-2,TRBV19,TRBD1,CASSIDRGRYGYTF,TGTGCCAGTAGTATTGACAGGGGAAGGTATGGCTACACCTTC
-,TRBJ1-1,TRBV6-1,-,CAAPGAWETEAFF,TGTGCCGCCCCGGGGGCTTGGGAAACTGAAGCTTTCTTT
-,TRBJ1-2,TRBV11-1,-,CASSLTGYGYTF,TGTGCCAGCAGCTTAACCGGGTATGGCTACACCTTC
-,TRBJ2-7,TRBV18,-,CASSPPAGSDEQYF,TGTGCCAGCTCACCACCCGCAGGGTCCGACGAGCAGTACTTC
-,TRBJ2-1,TRBV7-6,-,CASSGQRGFNEQFF,TGTGCCAGCAGCGGACAACGTGGATTCAATGAGCAGTTCTTC
-,TRBJ2-4,TRBV27,-,CASSLSTVTSVGFQYF,TGTGCCAGCAGTTTATCGACTGTCACCTCCGTTGGGTTTCAGTACTTC
-,TRBJ1-2,TRBV5-1,TRBD1,CASSARQGRTANYGYTF,TGCGCCAGCAGCGCGCGACAGGGGCGTACCGCTAACTATGGCTACACCTTC
-,TRBJ2-3,TRBV6-1,TRBD1,CASSEGTVRTDTQYF,TGTGCCAGCAGCGAAGGGACAGTTCGCACAGATACGCAGTATTTT
-,TRBJ1-1,TRBV5-6,-,CASSWGTANTEAFF,TGTGCCAGCAGCTGGGGGACGGCGAACACTGAAGCTTTCTTT
-,TRBJ1-2,TRBV11-2,-,CASSLARQVHGYTF,TGTGCCAGCAGCTTAGCCCGACAGGTACATGGCTACACCTTC
-,TRBJ1-2,TRBV7-9,-,CASSLGSFYGYTF,TGTGCCAGCAGCCTAGGGAGTTTCTATGGCTACACCTTC
once,TRBJ1-1,TRBV9,-,CASSVDPGYTEAFF,TGTGCCAGCAGCGTAGATCCGGGGTACACTGAAGCTTTCTTT
few,TRBJ2-7,TRBV10-3,TRBD2,CAISGPGLAGTYEQYF,TGTGCCATCAGTGGGCCGGGACTAGCGGGGACCTACGAGCAGTACTTC
-,TRBJ1-4,TRBV5-6,TRBD1,CASSLLQGGTNEKLFF,TGTGCCAGCAGCCTTCTACAGGGGGGAACTAATGAAAAACTGTTTTTT
-,TRBJ1-1,TRBV4-1,-,CASSHLLQGSTEAFF,TGCGCCAGCAGCCACCTCCTCCAGGGGAGCACTGAAGCTTTCTTT
-,TRBJ1-1,TRBV10-2,TRBD1,CASSRQGMNTEAFF,TGCGCCAGCAGCCGACAGGGAATGAACACTGAAGCTTTCTTT
-,TRBJ1-6,TRBV4-1,TRBD1,CASSQDKGTGTINSPLHF,TGCGCCAGCAGCCAAGATAAAGGGACAGGGACGATAAATTCACCCCTCCACTTT